This T cell receptor (beta chain) was recovered during a study of blood T cell repertoires in COVID-19. This CDR3 has 12 amino acids. CDR1 and CDR2 (germline): SEHNR, FQNEAQ (reference sequence). Trimming left V 5 bases short and J 6 bases short, with 11 bases between. Libraries were prepared by immunoSEQ multiplex PCR; TCRdb keeps only in-frame clonotypes and omits some of them. The sample consists of approximately 350,000 clones, roughly 84% of them appearing once. Input material: PBMCs or T cells enriched from blood (not recorded which). V gene TRBV7-9 combines with J gene TRBJ2-7; D ambiguous. The source of this sequence is a woman under 40 who had recovered from COVID-19. Here the CDR3 reads CASSTVISEQYF. In DNA, the CDR3 is TGTGCCAGCAGCACGGTCATTTCCGAGCAGTACTTC.